This paragraph covers one T cell receptor beta chain sequence. The antigen remains undetermined. The CDR3 is made up of 15 amino acids. Trimming at V came to 0 bases and at J to 7 bases, leaving 9 bases not matched to a gene. Germline assignment: CDR1 LGHNA and CDR2 YNFKEQ. Sequencing was performed with immunoSEQ multiplex PCR; in TCRdb, only in-frame clones are kept and a portion is missing. The sample includes 70,000 to 90,000 clones, around 82% of them seen just once. These data are taken from a study of T cells in localized non-small cell lung cancer. Points from the study as a whole: Uninvolved adjacent lung had more T cell clonality than any other tissue, topping tumor. Multi-region tumor sequencing was not done, so intratumor heterogeneity could not be excluded. The study linked higher blood T cell density to longer overall survival. Detection in adjacent lung was observed for a median around 50 of the top 100 tumor clones.

Sequenced here: peripheral blood, sampled before any cancer treatment. The clonotype was recovered from a female donor over 55 with stage I lung adenocarcinoma. V and J are TRBV4-2 and TRBJ2-7, with TRBD2 matching 7 bases. The DNA for the CDR3 is TGTGCCAGCAGCCAAGAGACGGGAGGAGTGGGAGAGCAGTACTTC. Protein product: CASSQETGGVGEQYF.